This TCR beta chain was captured in a study of T cell responses to AZD1222 COVID-19 vaccine. Across the whole study: Second doses were pooled across both intervals (about 4 or about 12 weeks).

About this clone: Its antigen is unidentified.

Study-wide findings and caveats: The donor cohort was predominantly white British with a female majority, and clonal diversity may have been underestimated. Reportedly, close to half of spike-specific TCRs are directed against unmutated variant regions.

Produced via immunoSEQ multiplex PCR; TCRdb's table is partial and in-frame only. The sample lists about 130,000 clones, 70% to 90% occurring once. V gave up 6 bases and J gave up 5 bases; unmatched junction bases: 11. This CDR3 has 15 amino acids. CDR1 is LNHDA and CDR2 is SQIVND in the germline V gene (reference sequence). The sequenced sample was peripheral blood, obtained on day 0 of AZD1222 vaccination. This receptor was taken from an adult in good health. V is TRBV19 and J is TRBJ1-2; 8 nucleotides agree with TRBD1. This CDR3 reads CASSLQGVGSYGYTF. The CDR3 DNA is TGTGCCAGTAGCTTACAGGGGGTCGGGTCGTATGGCTACACCTTC.